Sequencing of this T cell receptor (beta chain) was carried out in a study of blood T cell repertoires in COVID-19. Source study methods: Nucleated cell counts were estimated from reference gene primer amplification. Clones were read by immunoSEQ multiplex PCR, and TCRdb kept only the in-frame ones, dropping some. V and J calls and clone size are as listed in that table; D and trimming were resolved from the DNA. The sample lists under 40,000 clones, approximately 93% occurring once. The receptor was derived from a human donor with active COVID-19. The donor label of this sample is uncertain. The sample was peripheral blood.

The CDR3 loop is CASSYSPGEVNGYTF. CDR3 nucleotides: TGTGCCAGCAGTTACTCACCGGGAGAAGTCAATGGCTACACCTTC. The chain links TRBV6-2 or TRBV6-3 to TRBJ1-2; no reliable D call. V was clipped by 0 bases and J by 6 bases, with 14 bases between them. This CDR3 region has 15 residues. Germline-derived CDR1 and CDR2 are MNHEY and SVGEGT.